This T cell receptor beta chain was profiled in a study of T cells in Graves' hyperthyroidism and ophthalmopathy. Study observations and caveats: Blood shared most expanded thyroid clonotypes above 0.001.

A Clinical Activity Score of at least 3, a NOSPECS grade of at least 4 and a duration under 3 months were recorded in the ophthalmopathy patients. Researchers barred patients who had uncontrolled infection, other autoimmune disease, pregnancy or lactation. The investigators amplified TCR beta CDR3 regions from RNA transcripts. First-round RT-PCR targeting the TCR CDR3 was performed with the HTBI primer set. From the multiplex PCR reads, TCRdb called clonotypes with MiXCR, one entry per CDR3 protein. The sample contains about 640,000 distinct CDR3 sequences, around 21% of which appear only once. The CDR3 spans 16 residues. V was clipped by 3 bases and J by 0 bases; unmatched bases: 5. CDR1 is SEHNR and CDR2 is FQNEAQ in the germline V gene (reference sequence). This clonotype was picked up a small number of times. The antigen remains unidentified.

The sequencing sample was made of blood. This TCR derives from a man aged 25 to 40 with Graves' ophthalmopathy. The chain couples TRBV7-9 to TRBJ2-7; 10 bases are shared with TRBD1. Here the CDR3 DNA reads TGTGCCAGCAGCTTTTGGGACAGGGGCTTCTCCTACGAGCAGTACTTC. It yields the protein CASSFWDRGFSYEQYF. The complete variable domain, with remaining parts taken from reference TRBV7-9 and TRBJ2-7, reads DTGVSQNPRHKITKRGQNVTFRCDPISEHNRLYWYRQTLGQGPEFLTYFQNEAQLEKSRLLSDRFSAERPKGSFSTLEIQRTEQGDSAMYLCASSFWDRGFSYEQYFGPGTRLTVT.